The 14 T cell receptor beta chains below were found in one sample sequenced in a study of T cells after yellow fever vaccination (dated by TCRdb to about 2019). The treatment or condition label corresponds to: live attenuated yellow fever vaccine strain. Libraries came from 5' RACE. This sample was sequenced with an Illumina NovaSeq 6000. The public reads were reprocessed in TCRdb via fastp at Q25 and MiXCR, keeping in-frame beta chains. Rows are combined by CDR3 protein, so each entry shows the most common genes and DNA. The sample has about 260,000 distinct CDR3 sequences on record, roughly 5.6% of them singletons. The ten largest make up more than 3% of the sample. Sequenced here: CD4+ T cells sorted from PBMCs, sampled on the day of the yellow fever booster vaccination. The receptors were gathered from a man between 18 and 29 years old who received the YFV17D yellow fever vaccine.

Only a few counts were recorded for this clonotype. The chain uses TRBV20-1 and TRBJ2-5; the match to TRBD2 covers 11 bases. The CDR3 spans 16 residues. CDR1 DFQATT and CDR2 SNEGSKA come from the germline V gene (reference sequence). V gave up 1 base and J gave up 5 bases; unmatched junction bases: 9. The CDR3 loop reads CSARGASGGPRETQYF. For the CDR3, the DNA is TGCAGTGCTAGAGGGGCTAGCGGGGGGCCGAGGGAGACCCAGTACTTC.

This clonotype has a handful of counts. The genes are TRBV28 and TRBJ1-2, with a possible D match to TRBD1 (5 bases). The CDR3 contains 14 residues. Germline V gene data show CDR1 as MDHEN and CDR2 as SYDVKM. V dropped 2 bases and J dropped 8 bases, with 15 bases sitting between them. The CDR3 DNA is TGTGCCAGCAGTTTAATCGGGACCGTTGAGGGCTACACCTTC. It is translated as CASSLIGTVEGYTF.

The chain employs TRBV20-1 and TRBJ2-7; 9 nucleotides agree with TRBD1. Unmatched junction bases numbered 7, after V lost 7 bases and J lost 3 bases. Germline CDR1 reads DFQATT; CDR2 reads SNEGSKA (reference sequence). This CDR3 contains 13 residues. CDR3 sequence reads: CSGSGDRDYEQYF. The CDR3 DNA follows: TGCAGTGGATCCGGGGACAGGGACTACGAGCAGTACTTC.

V gene TRBV6-5 combines with J gene TRBJ1-4, with D possibly matching TRBD1 (5 bases). The CDR3 is made up of 15 amino acids. The germline V gene encodes CDR1 MNHEY and CDR2 SVGAGI. Trimming took 6 bases from V and 10 from J, leaving 21 bases between them. As DNA, the CDR3 is TGTGCCAGCAGCCGGAGGTCCCTTGGGACTGGAAAACTGTTTTTT. This gives the protein CASSRRSLGTGKLFF.

CDR3 bases: TGTGCCAGCACATCGGGTTCAGAGTTAATGAACACTGAAGCTTTCTTT. This codes for CASTSGSELMNTEAFF. The rearrangement links TRBV12-3 or TRBV12-4 to TRBJ1-1; no definite D call. V lost 7 bases, J lost 0 bases, and 18 bases lay in between. This CDR3 is 16 amino acids long.

This clonotype was seen repeatedly, ten times or more. J is TRBJ1-1 and V is TRBV6-5; D may be TRBD1 (5 bases). Germline CDR1 MNHEY, CDR2 SVGAGI. The V gene lost 6 bases and the J gene lost 4 bases, with 21 bases spanning the gap. The CDR3 length is 16 residues. The CDR3 sequence is CASSFRATGVGTEAFF. Here the CDR3 DNA reads TGTGCCAGCAGCTTCCGAGCCACAGGCGTAGGCACTGAAGCTTTCTTT.

This clonotype was seen many times. The chain recombines TRBV12-3 or TRBV12-4 with TRBJ2-3, with TRBD2 matching 7 bases. The CDR3 length is 16 residues. Trimming cost V 4 bases and J 3 bases; bases outside gene matches: 10. The CDR3 nucleotides read TGTGCCAGCAGTTATAGGGGCGGGGGTCCGACAGATACGCAGTATTTT. Translated, it gives CASSYRGGGPTDTQYF.

This clonotype has a count of ten or more. The chain employs TRBV6-6 and TRBJ2-3, with a possible D match to TRBD1 (6 bases). The V end lost 5 bases, the J end lost 7 bases, and 25 bases lay between the germline ends. This CDR3 has 17 residues. CDR1 and CDR2 (germline): MNHNY, SVGAGI (reference sequence). The CDR3 DNA sequence: TGTGCCAGCAGTCCGCGCGCCTCAGGGGACCTTTACAATACGCAGTATTTT. This sequence encodes CASSPRASGDLYNTQYF.

The chain couples TRBV6-2 or TRBV6-3 to TRBJ1-1; 8 nucleotides align to TRBD1. V was pared by 7 bases and J by 1 base, with 5 bases of the junction left unmatched. Germline V gives CDR1 MNHEY, CDR2 SVGEGT. CDR3 length: 14 residues. CDR3 DNA sequence: TGTGCCAGCAAGACAGGGGCAAAGAACACTGAAGCTTTCTTT. This translates into CASKTGAKNTEAFF.

This clonotype was counted at least ten times. This chain joins TRBV5-6 and TRBJ1-6; a weak D match, TRBD1 (5 bases). The CDR3 runs to 14 residues. Germline V CDR1 and CDR2: SGHDT, YYEEEE. V was cut by 1 base and J by 10 bases, with 12 bases left in between. The CDR3 protein is CASSLMGVGSPLHF. The CDR3 DNA reads as TGTGCCAGCAGCTTGATGGGGGTCGGGTCACCCCTCCACTTT.

The chain uses TRBV7-2 and TRBJ1-4, with 10 bases that match TRBD1. Germline V gene lookup returns CDR1 SGHTA and CDR2 FQGNSA. The V gene end was trimmed by 5 bases and the J gene end by 6 bases; junction bases not matched to a gene: 3. CDR3 size: 14 residues. CDR3 nucleotides: TGTGCCAGCAGCCGACAGGGGGCAGATGAAAAACTGTTTTTT. Its protein is CASSRQGADEKLFF.

This clonotype was observed many times. This rearrangement joins TRBV7-2 to TRBJ2-5; TRBD1 aligns across 9 bases. J gave up 5 bases and V 1 base, and 8 bases lay outside the gene matches. The CDR3 runs to 16 residues. Germline-derived CDR1 and CDR2 are SGHTA and FQGNSA. As DNA, the CDR3 is TGTGCCAGCAGCTTAGAGCTACAGGGGGCTGGGGAGACCCAGTACTTC. It yields the protein CASSLELQGAGETQYF.

This clonotype was observed a handful of times. This chain uses TRBV10-3 with TRBJ2-3; D is perhaps TRBD1 or TRBD2 (5 bases each). This CDR3 is 15 amino acids long. V was clipped by 7 bases and J by 2 bases, with 16 bases between them. Germline V gene data show CDR1 as ENHRY and CDR2 as SYGVKD. The CDR3 DNA is TGTGCCATCAATAAGCTGGGACCCCACACAGATACGCAGTATTTT. Its protein is CAINKLGPHTDTQYF.

At least ten counts were recorded for this clonotype. V is TRBV7-8 and J is TRBJ1-1; maybe TRBD1 (5 bases). V was trimmed by 3 bases and J by 4 bases, leaving 12 bases between them. Germline values: CDR1 SGHVS, CDR2 FQNEAQ. The CDR3 sequence is 14 residues long. The CDR3 protein is CASSFREGGTEAFF. The CDR3, as DNA: TGTGCCAGCAGCTTCAGGGAGGGCGGCACTGAAGCTTTCTTT.